The sequence of this TCR beta chain was determined in a study of shared clonotypes between healthy human individuals. Findings and caveats of the study: Naive subsets generally had larger estimated richness than memory subsets. All-four-donor shared clonotypes had higher generation probabilities than non-shared clonotypes did. Rarefaction demonstrated incomplete sorted-subset sequencing despite large depth.

CDR1 SGDLS and CDR2 YYNGEE come from the germline V gene. V lost 0 bases and J lost 3; bases outside the gene matches: 1. The CDR3 covers 15 residues. Data came from immunoSEQ multiplex PCR; TCRdb stores just in-frame clones and leaves some out. Seen here are about 530,000 clones, about 96% observed once, and the top ten hold approximately 0.062%. Both subsets, CD45RA+ naive and CD45RA-negative memory, were split from the CD4+ cells. In this sample, this clone turned up once. Its antigen is unknown. The specimen was naive CD4+ T cells sorted from blood. Subset here: CD45RA+ positively selected. The source of this sequence is a woman aged 25 to 39 in good health. This chain connects TRBV9 to TRBJ2-1; 9 positions match TRBD2. CDR3 loop: CASSVGTSVYNEQFF. Written as DNA, the CDR3 is TGTGCCAGCAGCGTAGGGACTAGCGTCTACAATGAGCAGTTCTTC.